This TCR beta chain came from a study of shared clonotypes between healthy human individuals. Study information: A donor's plate count was three for CD4 naive and three for CD4 memory; CD8 naive had two and CD8 memory one.

Donors comprised only Caucasian adults living in Nashville, Tennessee. It was at deep level that the assay was run. TCRdb's table, derived via immunoSEQ multiplex PCR, lists solely in-frame clones and lacks some. The sample holds over a million clones, more than 95% seen once. The V gene end was trimmed by 4 bases and the J gene end by 7 bases; junction bases not matched to a gene: 8. This CDR3 contains 15 residues. CDR1 is LNHNV and CDR2 is YYDKDF in the germline V gene (reference sequence). With regard to this clone: Its antigen is still unknown.

The study's findings and limits: The sole specimen, blood, was sampled, and tissue repertoires likely differ.

Specimen: naive CD4+ T cells sorted from blood. Subset noted: CD45RA+ positively selected. The gene calls are TRBV15 and TRBJ2-2, with 8 positions matching TRBD2. The TCR comes from a man aged 25 to 45 in good health. The DNA for the CDR3 is TGTGCCACCAGCACGACCGGGAGGGCCATCGGGGAGCTGTTTTTT. This gives the protein CATSTTGRAIGELFF.